The 8 T cell receptor beta chains in this list originate from one sample, sequenced in a study of blood T cell repertoires in COVID-19. Sequencing used immunoSEQ multiplex PCR; TCRdb keeps in-frame clones, though not all of them. In the table there are 150,000 to 200,000 clones, roughly 80% of which are singletons. Sample: peripheral blood. Source of these receptors: a man aged 18 to 35 with active or convalescent COVID-19.

The sample holds one count of this clone. The chain carries TRBV7-9 and TRBJ1-1; 7 bases line up with TRBD1. Germline CDR1 SEHNR, CDR2 FQNEAQ (reference sequence). This CDR3 is built from 15 residues. V dropped 3 bases and J dropped 1; count of bases not matched to a gene: 5. CDR3 sequence (DNA): TGTGCCAGCAGCTTCGAACAGGGGAGGAACACTGAAGCTTTCTTT. Translated, it gives CASSFEQGRNTEAFF. Full variable domain (remainder filled in from reference TRBV7-9 and TRBJ1-1): DTGVSQNPRHKITKRGQNVTFRCDPISEHNRLYWYRQTLGQGPEFLTYFQNEAQLEKSRLLSDRFSAERPKGSFSTLEIQRTEQGDSAMYLCASSFEQGRNTEAFFGQGTRLTVV.

This rearrangement joins TRBV18 to TRBJ1-2; D unclear. The germline V and J ends were trimmed by 2 bases and 5 bases, with 9 bases remaining between them. There are 13 residues in the CDR3. Germline V gene data show CDR1 as KGHSH and CDR2 as LQKENI. CDR3 residues: CASSPSDKYGYTF. CDR3 nucleotide sequence: TGTGCCAGCTCACCATCAGACAAATATGGCTACACCTTC.

This clone was recorded once. The chain couples TRBV7-8 to TRBJ1-4; 11 bases are shared with TRBD1. Germline CDR1 and CDR2: SGHVS and FQNEAQ. This CDR3 has 16 residues. V lost 4 bases and J lost 4; bases outside the gene matches: 5. The CDR3 loop reads CASSSRTGGGNEKLFF. The CDR3 nucleotides read TGTGCCAGCAGCTCCCGGACAGGGGGCGGTAATGAAAAACTGTTTTTT.

This clone appeared a few times. This chain uses TRBV18 with TRBJ2-6; 8 bases agree with TRBD1. The CDR3 is 18 residues long. V shed 4 bases and J 1 base; nucleotides not matched to a gene: 9. The V gene's germline CDR1 is KGHSH and CDR2 LQKENI. The CDR3 is CASSLTGTGDSGANVLTF. DNA of the CDR3: TGTGCCAGCTCACTGACCGGGACAGGAGATTCTGGGGCCAACGTCCTGACTTTC.

This clone was found a few times. This rearrangement joins TRBV3-1 (or the pseudogene TRBV3-2) to TRBJ1-2; no definite D call. The CDR3 has 15 residues. The V gene's germline CDR1 is LGHDT and CDR2 YNNKEL (reference sequence). Trimming pared 0 bases from V and 4 bases from J, leaving 12 bases between. This CDR3 is CASSQEHSKFYGYTF. CDR3 nucleotides: TGTGCCAGCAGCCAAGAGCACAGCAAATTCTATGGCTACACCTTC.

This clone was seen a single time. This sequence joins TRBV28 and TRBJ2-5, with 14 bases fitting TRBD2. V lost 3 bases, J lost 2 bases, and 11 bases stayed unmatched. This CDR3 contains 19 residues. Germline V gene lookup returns CDR1 MDHEN and CDR2 SYDVKM. CDR3 DNA: TGTGCCAGCAGTTTTCGGGCCGGACTAGCGGGAGGTCTTCAAGAGACCCAGTACTTC. Residues: CASSFRAGLAGGLQETQYF.

CDR3 sequence: CAWSWGTTYWEQYF. As DNA, the CDR3 is TGTGCCTGGAGTTGGGGGACTACCTACTGGGAGCAGTACTTC. The chain joins TRBV30 to TRBJ2-7; 7 bases are a match to TRBD2. The junction had 11 bases not matched to a gene; V was cut back by 2 bases and J by 7 bases. CDR1 is GTSNPN, CDR2 SVGIG, per germline (reference sequence). There are 14 residues in the CDR3.

The genes are TRBV2 and TRBJ1-5, with 9 bases identical to TRBD1. This CDR3 has 16 residues. CDR1 is SNHLY, CDR2 FYNNEI, per germline. V gave up 4 bases and J gave up 4 bases; unmatched junction bases: 8. The CDR3 DNA sequence: TGTGCCAGCAGTGGGGGACAGGGAATTAGGAATCAGCCCCAGCATTTT. As protein: CASSGGQGIRNQPQHF.